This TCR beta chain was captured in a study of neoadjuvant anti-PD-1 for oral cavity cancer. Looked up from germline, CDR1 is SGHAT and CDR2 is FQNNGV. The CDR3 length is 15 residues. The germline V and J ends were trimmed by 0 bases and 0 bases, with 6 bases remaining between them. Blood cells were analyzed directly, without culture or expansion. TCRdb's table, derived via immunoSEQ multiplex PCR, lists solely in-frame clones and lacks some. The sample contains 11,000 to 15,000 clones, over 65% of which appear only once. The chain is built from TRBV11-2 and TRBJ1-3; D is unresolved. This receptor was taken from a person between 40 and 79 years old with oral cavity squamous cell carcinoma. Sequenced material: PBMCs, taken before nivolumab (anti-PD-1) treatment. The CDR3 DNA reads TGTGCCAGCAGCTTAGATAGCAACTCTGGAAACACCATATATTTT. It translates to CASSLDSNSGNTIYF.